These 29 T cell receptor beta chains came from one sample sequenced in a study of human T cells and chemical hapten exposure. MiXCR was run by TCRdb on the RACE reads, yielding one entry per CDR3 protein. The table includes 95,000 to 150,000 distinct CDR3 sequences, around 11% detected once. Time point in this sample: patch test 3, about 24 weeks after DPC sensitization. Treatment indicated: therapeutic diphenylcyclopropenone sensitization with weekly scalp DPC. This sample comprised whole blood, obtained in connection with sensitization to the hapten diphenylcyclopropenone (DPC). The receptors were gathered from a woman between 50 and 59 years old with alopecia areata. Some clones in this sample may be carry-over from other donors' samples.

The CDR3 sequence is CASSYSVGRNTQYF. The DNA for the CDR3 is TGTGCCAGCAGTTACTCCGTGGGGAGGAATACGCAGTATTTT. This sequence joins TRBV6-2 or TRBV6-3 and TRBJ2-3, with a possible D match to TRBD2 (6 bases). Germline CDR1 reads MNHEY; CDR2 reads SVGEGT. The CDR3 covers 14 residues. With 0 bases removed from V and 7 bases from J, the gap between germline ends came to 11 bases.

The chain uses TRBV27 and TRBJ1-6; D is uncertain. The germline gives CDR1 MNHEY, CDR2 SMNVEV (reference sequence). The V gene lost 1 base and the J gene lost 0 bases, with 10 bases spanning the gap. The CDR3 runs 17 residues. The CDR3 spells CASSLWAGSSYNSPLHF. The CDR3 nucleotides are TGTGCCAGCAGTTTATGGGCAGGTAGCTCCTATAATTCACCCCTCCACTTT.

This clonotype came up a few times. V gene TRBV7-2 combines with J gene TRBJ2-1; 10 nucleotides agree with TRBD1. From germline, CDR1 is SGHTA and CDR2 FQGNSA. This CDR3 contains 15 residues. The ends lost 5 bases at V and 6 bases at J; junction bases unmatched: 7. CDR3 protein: CASSQRGQGRNEQFF. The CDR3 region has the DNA TGTGCCAGCAGCCAGAGGGGACAGGGGCGCAATGAGCAGTTCTTC.

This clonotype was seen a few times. The CDR3 DNA is TGTGCCAGCAGCCAACCTGGACAGAACTATGGCTACACCTTC. Translation gives CASSQPGQNYGYTF. The genes are TRBV3-1 and TRBJ1-2, with D perhaps matching TRBD1 (6 bases). The V end lost 2 bases, the J end lost 2 bases, and 9 bases lay between the germline ends. The CDR3 sequence is 14 residues long. Germline V gives CDR1 LGHDT, CDR2 YNNKEL (reference sequence). Supplemented by reference TRBV3-1 and TRBJ1-2, the full variable domain reads DTAVSQTPKYLVTQMGNDKSIKCEQNLGHDTMYWYKQDSKKFLKIMFSYNNKELIINETVPNRFSPKSPDKAHLNLHINSLELGDSAVYFCASSQPGQNYGYTFGSGTRLTVV.

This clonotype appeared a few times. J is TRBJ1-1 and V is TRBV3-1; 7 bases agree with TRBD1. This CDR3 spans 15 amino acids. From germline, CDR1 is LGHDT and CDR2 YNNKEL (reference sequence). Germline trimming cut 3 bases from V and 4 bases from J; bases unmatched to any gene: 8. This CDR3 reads CASSQEYRGPTEAFF. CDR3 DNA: TGTGCCAGCAGCCAGGAGTACAGGGGCCCCACTGAAGCTTTCTTT.

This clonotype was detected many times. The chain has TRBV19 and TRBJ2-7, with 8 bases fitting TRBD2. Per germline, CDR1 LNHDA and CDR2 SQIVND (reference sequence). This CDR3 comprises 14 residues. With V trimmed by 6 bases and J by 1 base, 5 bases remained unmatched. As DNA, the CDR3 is TGTGCCAGTAGAGCGGGAGTCCCATCCTACGAGCAGTACTTC. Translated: CASRAGVPSYEQYF.

The chain's CDR3 is CASSWGRDISTDTQYF. The CDR3 DNA follows: TGTGCCAGCAGCTGGGGCCGGGACATTAGCACAGATACGCAGTATTTT. The J gene is TRBJ2-3, the V gene TRBV5-8, with D maybe TRBD1 (6 bases). The CDR3 extends over 16 amino acids. Germline V CDR1 and CDR2: SGHTS, YDEGEE. Trimming cost V 3 bases and J 0 bases, with 14 bases left between them.

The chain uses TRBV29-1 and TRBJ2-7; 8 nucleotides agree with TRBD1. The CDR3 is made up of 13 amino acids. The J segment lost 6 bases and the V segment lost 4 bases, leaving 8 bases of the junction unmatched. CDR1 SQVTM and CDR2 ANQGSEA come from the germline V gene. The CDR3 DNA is TGCAGCGTTGGTTCAGGACAGGGATCCGAGCAGTACTTC. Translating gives CSVGSGQGSEQYF.

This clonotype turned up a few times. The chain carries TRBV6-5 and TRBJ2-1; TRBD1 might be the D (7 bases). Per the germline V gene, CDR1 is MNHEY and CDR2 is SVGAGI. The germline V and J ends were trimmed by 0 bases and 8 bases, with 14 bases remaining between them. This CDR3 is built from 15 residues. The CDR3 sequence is CASSYSRGAGDEQFF. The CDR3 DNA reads TGTGCCAGCAGTTACTCCAGGGGGGCAGGGGATGAGCAGTTCTTC.

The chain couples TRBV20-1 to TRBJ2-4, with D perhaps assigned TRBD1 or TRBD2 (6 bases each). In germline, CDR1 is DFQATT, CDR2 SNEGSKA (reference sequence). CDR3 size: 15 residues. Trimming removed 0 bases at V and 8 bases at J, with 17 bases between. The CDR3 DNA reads TGCAGTGCTAGAGATCGAGCCGGGGGCAGGGACATTCAGTACTTC. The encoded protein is CSARDRAGGRDIQYF.

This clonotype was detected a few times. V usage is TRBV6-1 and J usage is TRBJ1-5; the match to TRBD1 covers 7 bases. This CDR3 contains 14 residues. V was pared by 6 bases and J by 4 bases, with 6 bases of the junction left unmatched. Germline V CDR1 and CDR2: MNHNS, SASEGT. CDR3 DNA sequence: TGTGCCAGCAGATTCACAGGGGTGAATCAGCCCCAGCATTTT. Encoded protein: CASRFTGVNQPQHF.

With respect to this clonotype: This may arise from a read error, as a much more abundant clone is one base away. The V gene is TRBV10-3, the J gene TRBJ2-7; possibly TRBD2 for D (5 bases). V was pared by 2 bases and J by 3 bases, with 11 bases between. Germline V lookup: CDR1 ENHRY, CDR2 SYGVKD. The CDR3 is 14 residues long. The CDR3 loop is CAISEPVEGYEQYF. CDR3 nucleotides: TGTGCCATCAGTGAGCCTGTAGAGGGCTACGAGCAGTACTTC.

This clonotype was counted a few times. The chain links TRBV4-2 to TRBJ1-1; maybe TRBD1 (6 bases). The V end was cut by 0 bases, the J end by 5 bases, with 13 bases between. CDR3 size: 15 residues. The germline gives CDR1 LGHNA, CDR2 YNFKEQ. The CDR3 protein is CASSQDKGVTTEAFF. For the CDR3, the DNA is TGTGCCAGCAGCCAAGATAAGGGGGTAACGACTGAAGCTTTCTTT.

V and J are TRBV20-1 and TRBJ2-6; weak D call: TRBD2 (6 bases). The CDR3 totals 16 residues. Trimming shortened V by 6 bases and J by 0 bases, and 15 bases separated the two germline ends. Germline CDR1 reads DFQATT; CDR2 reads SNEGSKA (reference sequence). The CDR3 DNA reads TGCAGTGCCAAAGGGGCGGGGATCTCTGGGGCCAACGTCCTGACTTTC. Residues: CSAKGAGISGANVLTF.

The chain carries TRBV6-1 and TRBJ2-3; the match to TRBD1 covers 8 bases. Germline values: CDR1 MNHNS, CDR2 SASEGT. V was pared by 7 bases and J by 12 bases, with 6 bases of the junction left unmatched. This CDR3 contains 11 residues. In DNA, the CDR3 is TGTGCCAGCAACCCTGACAGGGGCCAGTATTTT. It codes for CASNPDRGQYF.

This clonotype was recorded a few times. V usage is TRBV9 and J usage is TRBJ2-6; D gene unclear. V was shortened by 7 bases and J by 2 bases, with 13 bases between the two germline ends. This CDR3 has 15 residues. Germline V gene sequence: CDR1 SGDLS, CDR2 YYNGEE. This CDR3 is CASSLTRPGANVLTF. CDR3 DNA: TGTGCCAGCTCCCTTACGCGCCCTGGGGCCAACGTCCTGACTTTC.

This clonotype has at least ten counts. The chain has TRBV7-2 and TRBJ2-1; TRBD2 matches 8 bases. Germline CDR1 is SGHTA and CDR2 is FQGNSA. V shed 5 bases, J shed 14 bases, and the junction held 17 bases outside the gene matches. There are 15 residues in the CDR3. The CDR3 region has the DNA TGTGCCAGCAGCCGCTCGGCGGGGGGTAGGGAATTGGAGTTCTTC. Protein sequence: CASSRSAGGRELEFF.

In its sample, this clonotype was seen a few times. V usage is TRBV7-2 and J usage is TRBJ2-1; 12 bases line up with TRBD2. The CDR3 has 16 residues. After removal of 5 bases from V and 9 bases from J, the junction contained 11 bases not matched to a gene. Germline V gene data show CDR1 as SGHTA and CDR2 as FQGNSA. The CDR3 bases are TGTGCCAGCAGCCCTTCTAGCGGGGGGGCCCCCGCTGAGCAGTTCTTC. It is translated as CASSPSSGGAPAEQFF.

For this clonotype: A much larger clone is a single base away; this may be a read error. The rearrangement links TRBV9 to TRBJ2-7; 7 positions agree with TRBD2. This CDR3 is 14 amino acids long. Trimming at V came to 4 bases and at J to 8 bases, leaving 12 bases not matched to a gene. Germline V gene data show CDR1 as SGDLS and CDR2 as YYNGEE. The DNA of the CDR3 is TGTGCCAGCAGCCCCCCGGGCCCCGGGAGGAAGCAGTACTTC. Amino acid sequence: CASSPPGPGRKQYF.

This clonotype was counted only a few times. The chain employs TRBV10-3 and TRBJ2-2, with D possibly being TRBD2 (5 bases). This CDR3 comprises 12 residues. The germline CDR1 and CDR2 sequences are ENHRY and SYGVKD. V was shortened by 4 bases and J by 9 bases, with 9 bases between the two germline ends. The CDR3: CAISGGERELFF. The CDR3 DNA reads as TGTGCCATCAGTGGGGGAGAACGGGAGCTGTTTTTT.

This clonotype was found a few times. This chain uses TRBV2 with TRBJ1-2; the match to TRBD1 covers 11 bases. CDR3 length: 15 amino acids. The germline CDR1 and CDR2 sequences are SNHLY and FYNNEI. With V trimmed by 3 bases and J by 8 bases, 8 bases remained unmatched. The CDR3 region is CASSDLGQGARGYTF. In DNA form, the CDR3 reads TGTGCCAGCAGTGATTTAGGACAGGGGGCGAGAGGCTACACCTTC.

In DNA form, the CDR3 reads TGCAGTGCTAGTGGGAGAAACAATGAAAAACTGTTTTTT. Protein product: CSASGRNNEKLFF. The rearrangement uses TRBV20-1 and TRBJ1-4; D gene ambiguous. The CDR3 consists of 13 residues. Germline CDR1 is DFQATT and CDR2 is SNEGSKA (reference sequence). Trimming took off 3 bases at V and 5 bases at J, with 10 bases between the two ends.

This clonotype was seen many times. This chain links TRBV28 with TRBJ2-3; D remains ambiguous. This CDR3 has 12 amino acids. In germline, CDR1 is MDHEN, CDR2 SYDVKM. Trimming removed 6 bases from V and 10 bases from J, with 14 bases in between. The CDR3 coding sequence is TGTGCCAGCAGCTTCCCTCTCCGTTCGCAGTATTTT. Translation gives CASSFPLRSQYF.

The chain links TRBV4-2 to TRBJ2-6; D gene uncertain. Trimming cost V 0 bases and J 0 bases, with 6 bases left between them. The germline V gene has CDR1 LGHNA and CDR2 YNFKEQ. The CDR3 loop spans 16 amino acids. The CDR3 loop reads CASSQDLLSGANVLTF. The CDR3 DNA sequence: TGTGCCAGCAGCCAAGATCTCCTCTCTGGGGCCAACGTCCTGACTTTC.

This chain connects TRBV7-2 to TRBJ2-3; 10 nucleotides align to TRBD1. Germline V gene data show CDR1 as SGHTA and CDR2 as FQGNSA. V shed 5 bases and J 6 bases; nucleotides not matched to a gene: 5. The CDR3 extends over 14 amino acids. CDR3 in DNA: TGTGCCAGCAGCGCCGGGACAGGGGTGGATACGCAGTATTTT. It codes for CASSAGTGVDTQYF.

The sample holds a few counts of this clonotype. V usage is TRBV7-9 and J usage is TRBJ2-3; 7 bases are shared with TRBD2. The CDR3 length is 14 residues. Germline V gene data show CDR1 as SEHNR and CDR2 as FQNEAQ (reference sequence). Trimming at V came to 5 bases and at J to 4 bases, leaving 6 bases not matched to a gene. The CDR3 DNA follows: TGTGCCAGCAGCCCTCTAGCGGAGGCAGATACGCAGTATTTT. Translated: CASSPLAEADTQYF.

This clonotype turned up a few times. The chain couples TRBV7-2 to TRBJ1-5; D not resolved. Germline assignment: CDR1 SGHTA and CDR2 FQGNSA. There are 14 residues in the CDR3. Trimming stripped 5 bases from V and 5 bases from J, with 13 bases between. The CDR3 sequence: CASSPQKGYQPQHF. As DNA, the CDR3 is TGTGCCAGCAGCCCCCAAAAGGGTTATCAGCCCCAGCATTTT.

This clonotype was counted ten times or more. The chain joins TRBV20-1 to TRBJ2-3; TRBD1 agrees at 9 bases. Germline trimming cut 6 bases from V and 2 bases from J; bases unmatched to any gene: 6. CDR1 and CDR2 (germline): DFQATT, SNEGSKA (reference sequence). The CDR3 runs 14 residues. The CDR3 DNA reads TGCAGTGCCTGGGACAGGGCAGTCACAGATACGCAGTATTTT. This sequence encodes CSAWDRAVTDTQYF.

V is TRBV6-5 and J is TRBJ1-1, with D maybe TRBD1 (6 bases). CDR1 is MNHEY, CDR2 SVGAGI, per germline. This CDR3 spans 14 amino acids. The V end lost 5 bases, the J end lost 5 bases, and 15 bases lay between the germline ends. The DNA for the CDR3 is TGTGCCAGCAGTGACGTACAGGGCCGGACTGAAGCTTTCTTT. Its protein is CASSDVQGRTEAFF.